Sequencing of this T cell receptor (beta chain) was carried out in a study of beta chain features in type 1 diabetes. General observations from the study: Reduced insertions and increased deletions marked VDJ junctions in type 1 diabetes patients. Moderately but significantly shorter TCRB CDR3s were found in Type 1 diabetes patients in all four CD4+ subsets. Patients' naive, central memory and Treg TCRB repertoires seemed closer to one another than those of healthy donors.

The junction had 3 bases not matched to a gene; V was cut back by 2 bases and J by 4 bases. Germline V lookup: CDR1 SGHRS, CDR2 YFSETQ. This CDR3 comprises 14 residues. This clone was detected once. Its target is unknown. The whole isolated RNA underwent reverse transcription, so sequencing captured expressed TCRB transcripts. The data were produced by immunoSEQ multiplex PCR, yet TCRdb's version contains in-frame clones alone and is incomplete. This table holds a few hundred thousand clones, roughly 13% found once. The chain is built from TRBV5-1 and TRBJ2-5; 9 bases agree with TRBD2. The receptor was derived from a woman between 18 and 29 years old with type 1 diabetes. Input material: naive CD4+ T cells from blood. The CDR3 nucleotides read TGCGCCAGCAGCTTAGGAGCGGGAGGAGAGACCCAGTACTTC. As protein: CASSLGAGGETQYF. Supplemented by reference TRBV5-1 and TRBJ2-5, the full variable domain reads KAGVTQTPRYLIKTRGQQVTLSCSPISGHRSVSWYQQTPGQGLQFLFEYFSETQRNKGNFPGRFSGRQFSNSRSEMNVSTLELGDSALYLCASSLGAGGETQYFGPGTRLLVL.